This TCR beta chain is from a study of T cell clonality in common variable immunodeficiency. Overall study results and limits: Shared TCRbeta clones were fewer between CVID subjects than controls.

Sequencing input was equivalent genomic DNA from CVID and controls. Here immunoSEQ multiplex PCR was the method, and the copy in TCRdb shows in-frame clones only, minus some. Listed for the sample are roughly 30,000 clones, none seen a single time. Trimming cost V 5 bases and J 3 bases; bases outside gene matches: 6. Per germline, CDR1 SGHTA and CDR2 FQGNSA. The CDR3 runs 14 residues. This clone was detected many times. Antigen unknown. The read gets to within 3 residues of the CDR3 end, and the germline J gene fills in the rest. The receptor's source is a person between 18 and 75 years old in good health. The sample was peripheral blood mononuclear cells. This rearrangement joins TRBV7-2 to TRBJ2-7, with 8 bases that match TRBD1. CDR3 in amino acids: CASSPGQVLYEQYF. Incomplete CDR3 DNA: TGTGCCAGCAGCCCGGGACAGGTCCTCTACGAG. Together with reference TRBV7-2 and TRBJ2-7, the CDR3 gives the full variable domain: GAGVSQSPSNKVTEKGKDVELRCDPISGHTALYWYRQSLGQGLEFLIYFQGNSAPDKSGLPSDRFSAERTGGSVSTLTIQRTQQEDSAVYLCASSPGQVLYEQYFGPGTRLTVT.